A single sample gave rise to the 13 T cell receptor beta chains below, sequenced in a study of blood T cell repertoires in COVID-19. Clones were sequenced by immunoSEQ multiplex PCR, and TCRdb holds only the in-frame ones, with some missing. Here the sample spans about 220,000 clones, about 79% being singletons. Sequencing used PBMCs or T cells enriched from blood (not recorded which). The receptors were gathered from a woman aged 55-69 years who had recovered from COVID-19.

This clone was recorded only once. This CDR3 reads CASTGLAGHAEQYF. The CDR3 DNA reads TGTGCCAGCACGGGACTAGCGGGACATGCCGAGCAGTACTTC. V and J are TRBV6-5 and TRBJ2-7, with TRBD2 matching over 13 bases. Germline CDR1 and CDR2: MNHEY and SVGAGI. The CDR3 sequence is 14 residues long. V dropped 7 bases and J dropped 6; count of bases not matched to a gene: 6.

The gene calls are TRBV5-1 and TRBJ2-7; tentative D call: TRBD1 (6 bases). V was shortened by 0 bases and J by 3 bases, with 13 bases between the two germline ends. This CDR3 region has 15 residues. Per the germline V gene, CDR1 is SGHRS and CDR2 is YFSETQ. CDR3 sequence (DNA): TGCGCCAGCAGCTTGGGTCCAGGGGCGAGCTACGAGCAGTACTTC. Its protein product is CASSLGPGASYEQYF. Full variable domain (remainder filled in from reference TRBV5-1 and TRBJ2-7): KAGVTQTPRYLIKTRGQQVTLSCSPISGHRSVSWYQQTPGQGLQFLFEYFSETQRNKGNFPGRFSGRQFSNSRSEMNVSTLELGDSALYLCASSLGPGASYEQYFGPGTRLTVT.

The DNA for the CDR3 is TGCGCCAGCAGCTTGGGACGGGACTTTTGGGGCAATGAGCAGTTCTTC. This gives the protein CASSLGRDFWGNEQFF. The J gene is TRBJ2-1, the V gene TRBV5-1, with D possibly TRBD2 on 6 matching bases. V was pared by 0 bases and J by 6 bases, with 16 bases between. Germline V gene sequence: CDR1 SGHRS, CDR2 YFSETQ. CDR3 length: 16 residues. The complete variable domain, with remaining parts taken from reference TRBV5-1 and TRBJ2-1, reads KAGVTQTPRYLIKTRGQQVTLSCSPISGHRSVSWYQQTPGQGLQFLFEYFSETQRNKGNFPGRFSGRQFSNSRSEMNVSTLELGDSALYLCASSLGRDFWGNEQFFGPGTRLTVL.

The chain recombines TRBV10-3 with TRBJ1-3, with 7 bases identical to TRBD1. The CDR3 is 16 amino acids. V was pared by 5 bases and J by 3 bases, with 10 bases of the junction left unmatched. CDR1 is ENHRY, CDR2 SYGVKD, per germline. CDR3 region: CAISPGQPALGNTIYF. The CDR3 DNA sequence: TGTGCCATCAGTCCGGGACAGCCGGCCCTTGGAAACACCATATATTTT.

The CDR3: CSADRGQETQYF. The CDR3 nucleotides read TGCAGCGCTGACAGGGGCCAAGAGACCCAGTACTTC. The genes are TRBV29-1 and TRBJ2-5; 8 nucleotides match TRBD1. Germline CDR1 and CDR2: SQVTM and ANQGSEA. This CDR3 comprises 12 residues. The ends lost 7 bases at V and 1 base at J; junction bases unmatched: 2.

With respect to this clone: The sample holds other DNA sequences that translate to the same CDR3. The rearrangement uses TRBV5-1 and TRBJ2-7; a weak D match, TRBD2 (6 bases). Germline CDR1 SGHRS, CDR2 YFSETQ. The CDR3 has 14 residues. The V end was cut by 0 bases, the J end by 0 bases, with 7 bases between. CDR3 residues: CASSLAGDSYEQYF. The CDR3 DNA is TGCGCCAGCAGCTTGGCGGGAGACTCCTACGAGCAGTACTTC. Variable domain in full (rest from reference TRBV5-1 and TRBJ2-7): KAGVTQTPRYLIKTRGQQVTLSCSPISGHRSVSWYQQTPGQGLQFLFEYFSETQRNKGNFPGRFSGRQFSNSRSEMNVSTLELGDSALYLCASSLAGDSYEQYFGPGTRLTVT.

The sample holds many counts of this clone. The V gene is TRBV6-5, the J gene TRBJ2-2, with D perhaps matching TRBD1 (5 bases). V dropped 4 bases and J dropped 2 bases, with 8 bases sitting between them. The length of the CDR3 is 14 residues. Germline assignment: CDR1 MNHEY and CDR2 SVGAGI. Written as DNA, the CDR3 is TGTGCCAGCAGTTGGACAACTAACACCGGGGAGCTGTTTTTT. Translation: CASSWTTNTGELFF.

This clone has ten or more counts. The chain combines TRBV27 with TRBJ1-1; the match to TRBD1 covers 7 bases. The CDR3 length is 14 residues. Trimming took 4 bases from V and 5 from J; bases not matched to a gene: 7. The V gene's germline CDR1 is MNHEY and CDR2 SMNVEV (reference sequence). CDR3 region: CASSWYRGLTEAFF. CDR3 nucleotides: TGTGCCAGCAGTTGGTACAGGGGATTGACTGAAGCTTTCTTT.

CDR3 sequence reads: CASSKGSGIGYF. CDR3 DNA: TGTGCCAGCAGCAAAGGGTCCGGGATTGGGTATTTT. V and J are TRBV3-1 (or the pseudogene TRBV3-2) and TRBJ2-3; D might be TRBD2 (5 bases). The germline V and J ends were trimmed by 5 bases and 14 bases, with 17 bases remaining between them. Germline V gene lookup returns CDR1 LGHDT and CDR2 YNNKEL (reference sequence). The CDR3 extends over 12 amino acids.

The rearrangement uses TRBV5-6 and TRBJ1-4; 10 bases are a match to TRBD1. CDR1 and CDR2 (germline): SGHDT, YYEEEE. V trimming: 3 bases; J trimming: 8 bases; junction bases outside the gene matches: 4. The CDR3 has 14 amino acids. The CDR3 sequence: CASSSGQGNEKLFF. Written as DNA, the CDR3 is TGTGCCAGCAGCTCGGGACAGGGGAACGAAAAACTGTTTTTT.

This clone has only a few counts. The CDR3 loop reads CASSQIALAVGTGELFF. The CDR3 bases are TGCGCCAGCAGCCAAATCGCCCTAGCGGTTGGTACCGGGGAGCTGTTTTTT. The chain combines TRBV4-1 with TRBJ2-2; 7 bases are shared with TRBD2. The germline V gene has CDR1 MGHRA and CDR2 YSYEKL. The CDR3 extends over 17 amino acids. The trim removed 2 bases at V and 5 bases at J, leaving 11 bases unmatched.

The chain uses TRBV7-2 and TRBJ2-5, with TRBD1 identical over 8 bases. CDR1 SGHTA and CDR2 FQGNSA come from the germline V gene. After removal of 1 base from V and 4 bases from J, the junction contained 8 bases not matched to a gene. The CDR3 spans 16 residues. The CDR3 DNA sequence: TGTGCCAGCAGCTTAGACGTGGCAGGGGGCGCAGAGACCCAGTACTTC. Encoded protein: CASSLDVAGGAETQYF. Looking up the rest from reference TRBV7-2 and TRBJ2-5 gives the full variable domain: GAGVSQSPSNKVTEKGKDVELRCDPISGHTALYWYRQSLGQGLEFLIYFQGNSAPDKSGLPSDRFSAERTGGSVSTLTIQRTQQEDSAVYLCASSLDVAGGAETQYFGPGTRLLVL.

The V call is TRBV7-7, the J call TRBJ1-2; D might be TRBD1 (5 bases). The germline CDR1 and CDR2 sequences are SSHAT and FNYEAQ (reference sequence). Trimming took 2 bases from V and 8 from J, leaving 12 bases between them. This CDR3 has 13 amino acids. The CDR3 DNA reads as TGTGCCAGCAGCTTAACAGGTTCTAGAGGCTACACCTTC. It specifies CASSLTGSRGYTF.